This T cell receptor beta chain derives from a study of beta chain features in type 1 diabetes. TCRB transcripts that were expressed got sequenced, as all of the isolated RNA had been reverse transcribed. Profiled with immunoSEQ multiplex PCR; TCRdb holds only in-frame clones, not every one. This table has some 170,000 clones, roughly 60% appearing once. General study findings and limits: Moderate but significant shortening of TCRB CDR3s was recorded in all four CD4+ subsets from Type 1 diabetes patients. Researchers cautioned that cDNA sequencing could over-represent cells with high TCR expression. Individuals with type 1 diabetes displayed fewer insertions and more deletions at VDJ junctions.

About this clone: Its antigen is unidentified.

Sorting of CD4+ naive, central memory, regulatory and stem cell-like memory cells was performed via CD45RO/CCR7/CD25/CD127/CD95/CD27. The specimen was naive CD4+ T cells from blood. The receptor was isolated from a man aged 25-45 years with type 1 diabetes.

CDR3 nucleotide sequence: TGCAGCGTTGACGCGACAGGTATCCGCGGCTACACCTTC. Translation: CSVDATGIRGYTF. The chain links TRBV29-1 to TRBJ1-2; D perhaps matches TRBD1 (6 bases). The V end was cut by 3 bases, the J end by 8 bases, with 16 bases between. Germline CDR1 reads SQVTM; CDR2 reads ANQGSEA. This CDR3 region has 13 residues.